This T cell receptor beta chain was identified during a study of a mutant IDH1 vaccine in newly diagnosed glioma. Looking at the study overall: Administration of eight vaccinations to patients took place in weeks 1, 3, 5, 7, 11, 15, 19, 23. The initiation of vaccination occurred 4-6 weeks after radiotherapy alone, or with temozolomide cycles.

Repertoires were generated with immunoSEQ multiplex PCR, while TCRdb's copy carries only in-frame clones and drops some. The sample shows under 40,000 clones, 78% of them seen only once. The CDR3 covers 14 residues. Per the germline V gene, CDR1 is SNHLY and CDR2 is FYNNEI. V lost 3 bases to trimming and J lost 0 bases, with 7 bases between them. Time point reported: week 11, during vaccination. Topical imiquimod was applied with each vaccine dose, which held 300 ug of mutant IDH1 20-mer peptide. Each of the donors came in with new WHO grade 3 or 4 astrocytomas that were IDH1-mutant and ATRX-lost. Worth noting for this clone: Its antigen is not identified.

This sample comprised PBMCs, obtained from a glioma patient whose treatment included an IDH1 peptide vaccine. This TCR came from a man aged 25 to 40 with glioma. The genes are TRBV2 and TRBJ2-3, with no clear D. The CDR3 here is CASSDETSTDTQYF. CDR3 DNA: TGTGCCAGCAGTGATGAGACGAGCACAGATACGCAGTATTTT.